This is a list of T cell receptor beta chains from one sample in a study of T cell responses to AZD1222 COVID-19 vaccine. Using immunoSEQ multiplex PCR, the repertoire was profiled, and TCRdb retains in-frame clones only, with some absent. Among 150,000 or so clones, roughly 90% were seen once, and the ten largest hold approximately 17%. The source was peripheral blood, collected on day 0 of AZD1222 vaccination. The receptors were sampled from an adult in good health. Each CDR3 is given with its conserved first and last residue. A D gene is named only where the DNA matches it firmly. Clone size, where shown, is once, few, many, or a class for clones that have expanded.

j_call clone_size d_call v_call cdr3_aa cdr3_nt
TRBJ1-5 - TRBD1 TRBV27 CASSRDRAGNQPQHF TGTGCCAGCAGTCGGGACAGGGCCGGAAATCAGCCCCAGCATTTT
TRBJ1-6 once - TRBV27 CASSTQGWGSPLHF TGTGCCAGCAGTACCCAGGGATGGGGTTCACCCCTCCACTTT
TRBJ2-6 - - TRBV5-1 CASSLGLGVDGANVLTF TGCGCCAGCAGCTTGGGGCTTGGGGTCGACGGGGCCAACGTCCTGACTTTC
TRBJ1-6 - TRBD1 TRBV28 CASSSGTGLNSPLHF TGTGCCAGCAGTTCCGGGACAGGGTTAAATTCACCCCTCCACTTT
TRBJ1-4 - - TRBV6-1 CASSEGGAGEKLFF TGTGCCAGCAGTGAAGGGGGGGCTGGGGAAAAACTGTTTTTT
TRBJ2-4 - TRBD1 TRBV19 CASSGDRDWLAKNIQYF TGTGCCAGTTCCGGGGACAGGGATTGGCTAGCCAAAAACATTCAGTACTTC
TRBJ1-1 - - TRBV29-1 CSDLDAGVGAFF TGCAGCGACCTGGACGCGGGGGTAGGGGCTTTCTTT
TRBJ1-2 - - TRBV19 CASSRTRAAANYGYTF TGTGCCAGTAGCCGAACGAGGGCCGCTGCTAACTATGGCTACACCTTC
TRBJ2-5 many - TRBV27 CASSLWGEETQYF TGTGCCAGCAGTTTATGGGGGGAGGAGACCCAGTACTTC
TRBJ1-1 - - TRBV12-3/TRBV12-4 CASSFMINTEAFF TGTGCCAGCAGCTTTATGATAAACACTGAAGCTTTCTTT
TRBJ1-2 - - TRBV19 CASSKQGLDGYTF TGTGCCAGTAGTAAACAGGGTTTGGATGGCTACACCTTC
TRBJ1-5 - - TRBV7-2 CASSPGMGNQPQHF TGTGCCAGCAGCCCCGGGATGGGCAATCAGCCCCAGCATTTT
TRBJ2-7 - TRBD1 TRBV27 CASSRGRQGAFDGQYF TGTGCCAGCAGTAGAGGGAGACAGGGGGCCTTTGATGGGCAGTACTTC
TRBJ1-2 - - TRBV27 CASSHGLVGYTF TGTGCCAGCAGTCATGGCCTGGTTGGCTACACCTTC
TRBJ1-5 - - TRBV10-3 CAISDGQSSNQPQHF TGTGCCATCAGTGACGGGCAAAGTAGCAATCAGCCCCAGCATTTT
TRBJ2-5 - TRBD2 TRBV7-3 CASSLSGGRAETQYF TGTGCCAGCAGCTTATCGGGGGGTCGTGCGGAGACCCAGTACTTC
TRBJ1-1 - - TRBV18 CASSLAGWGPNTEAFF TGTGCCAGCTCACTAGCAGGGTGGGGGCCGAACACTGAAGCTTTCTTT
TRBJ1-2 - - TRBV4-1 CASSQANYGYTF TGCGCCAGCAGCCAAGCTAACTATGGCTACACCTTC
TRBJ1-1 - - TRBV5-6 CASSRLQGGTEAFF TGTGCCAGCAGCCGTCTACAGGGAGGAACTGAAGCTTTCTTT
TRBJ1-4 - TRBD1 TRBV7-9 CASSVAGGTVNEKLFF TGTGCCAGCAGCGTAGCCGGCGGGACAGTCAATGAAAAACTGTTTTTT
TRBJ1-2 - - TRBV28 CASTLEAGKYGYTF TGTGCCAGCACCTTAGAGGCGGGAAAGTATGGCTACACCTTC
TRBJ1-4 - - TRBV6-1 CASSEFRGDFNEKLFF TGTGCCAGCAGTGAGTTCAGGGGTGATTTTAATGAAAAACTGTTTTTT
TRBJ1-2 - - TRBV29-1 CSVPGNPGYTF TGCAGCGTCCCGGGGAATCCGGGCTACACCTTC
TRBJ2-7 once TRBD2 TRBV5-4 CASSSAGLVASEQYF TGTGCCAGCAGCTCCGCGGGACTAGTGGCTAGCGAGCAGTACTTC
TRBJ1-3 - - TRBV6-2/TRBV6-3 CASSYSPGRSSGNTIYF TGTGCCAGCAGTTACTCGCCGGGACGGAGCTCTGGAAACACCATATATTTT
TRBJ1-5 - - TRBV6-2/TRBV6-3 CASSYVRGHYSNQPQHF TGTGCCAGCAGTTACGTCCGGGGCCACTATAGCAATCAGCCCCAGCATTTT
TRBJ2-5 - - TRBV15 CATSKVVGGAAETQYF TGTGCCACCAGCAAGGTGGTAGGGGGAGCCGCGGAGACCCAGTACTTC
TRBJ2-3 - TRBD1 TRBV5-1 CASSHLGTGPSTDTQYF TGCGCCAGCAGCCACCTCGGGACAGGGCCAAGCACAGATACGCAGTATTTT
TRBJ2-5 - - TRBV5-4 CASSLLGRIQETQYF TGTGCCAGCAGCTTGCTGGGGAGGATCCAAGAGACCCAGTACTTC
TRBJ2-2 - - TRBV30 CAWSVRPTGELFF TGTGCCTGGAGTGTGCGGCCCACCGGGGAGCTGTTTTTT
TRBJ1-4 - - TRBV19 CASSTPGAENEKLFF TGTGCCAGTAGTACCCCGGGGGCGGAAAATGAAAAACTGTTTTTT
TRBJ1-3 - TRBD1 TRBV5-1 CASSLLLQGAAGNTIYF TGCGCCAGCAGCTTGTTACTCCAGGGGGCCGCTGGAAACACCATATATTTT
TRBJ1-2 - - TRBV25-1 CASSRGGYGYTF TGTGCCAGCAGTCGGGGTGGGTATGGCTACACCTTC
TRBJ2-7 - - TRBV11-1 CASTRDEDYEQYF TGTGCCAGCACCCGGGACGAAGACTACGAGCAGTACTTC
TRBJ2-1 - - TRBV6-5 CASSYRPVPYNEQFF TGTGCCAGCAGTTACCGGCCGGTTCCCTACAATGAGCAGTTCTTC
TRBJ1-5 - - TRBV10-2 CASSESGGSGQPQHF TGCGCCAGCAGTGAGTCGGGAGGGTCAGGGCAGCCCCAGCATTTT
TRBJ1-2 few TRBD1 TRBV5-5 CASSQTGDGYTF TGTGCCAGCAGCCAGACAGGGGATGGCTACACCTTC